One and the same sample provided the 11 T cell receptor beta chains below, sequenced in a study of monozygotic twins with inflammatory bowel disease. TCRdb reprocessed the 5' RACE reads; each CDR3 protein has one entry and no DNA is given. This sample contains around 210,000 distinct CDR3 sequences. Sample: blood. Receptors originate from a human donor with ulcerative colitis or Crohn's disease, or a healthy co-twin of an affected twin (not recorded which).

This chain joins TRBV15 and TRBJ1-2. Germline V gene sequence: CDR1 LNHNV, CDR2 YYDKDF (reference sequence). CDR3 length: 15 residues. The chain's CDR3 is CATSRAPPEKYGYTF.

The chain carries TRBV5-5 and TRBJ2-5. This CDR3 comprises 14 residues. Germline V gene data show CDR1 as SGHKS and CDR2 as YYEKEE (reference sequence). This CDR3 reads CASSLTARGETQYF.

J is TRBJ2-7 and V is TRBV20-1. CDR3 length: 14 residues. The germline CDR1 and CDR2 sequences are DFQATT and SNEGSKA (reference sequence). CDR3 amino acids: CSAREIPRPYEQYF.

The chain combines TRBV7-8 with TRBJ2-7; TCRdb indicates TRBD1, and absent DNA this call remains unverified. The germline V gene has CDR1 SGHVS and CDR2 FQNEAQ. The CDR3 runs 11 residues. CDR3 protein: CASSSYREQYF.

The J gene is TRBJ2-1, the V gene TRBV29-1; TCRdb indicates TRBD1, and absent DNA this call remains unverified. The CDR3 is made up of 11 amino acids. Germline CDR1 is SQVTM and CDR2 is ANQGSEA. The chain's CDR3 is CSGGPYNEQFF.

J is TRBJ2-3 and V is TRBV12-3 or TRBV12-4; TCRdb selects TRBD2, and the lack of DNA leaves this call unchecked. This CDR3 has 14 residues. The CDR3 region is CASIPSGYADTQYF.

V and J are TRBV7-6 and TRBJ2-2; the TCRdb D gene call, TRBD1, has no DNA to confirm it. This CDR3 is 13 amino acids long. CDR1 and CDR2 (germline): SGHVS, FNYEAQ. CDR3 loop: CASSLNVPGELFF.

V gene TRBV6-5 combines with J gene TRBJ1-1; TCRdb gives TRBD1 as the D gene, but with no DNA this cannot be confirmed. CDR1 is MNHEY, CDR2 SVGAGI, per germline. The CDR3 runs to 16 residues. The CDR3 loop is CASSWGAGFMNTEAFF.

CDR3 sequence: CASSLGAGPYNEQFF. The chain recombines TRBV7-3 with TRBJ2-1; TCRdb's D call of TRBD2 is untestable without DNA. The CDR3 contains 15 residues. Germline CDR1 SGHTA, CDR2 FQGTGA.

The chain combines TRBV20-1 with TRBJ2-7; TCRdb's D call of TRBD2 is untestable without DNA. The germline V gene encodes CDR1 DFQATT and CDR2 SNEGSKA (reference sequence). The CDR3 totals 12 residues. The CDR3 loop is CSAGGRAGEQYF.

The CDR3 protein is CSGEGSWREQYF. V usage is TRBV20-1 and J usage is TRBJ2-7; the D gene TCRdb calls, TRBD2, cannot be checked with no DNA. CDR1 is DFQATT, CDR2 SNEGSKA, per germline (reference sequence). This CDR3 comprises 12 residues.